This T cell receptor beta chain was sequenced during a study of CD8+CD57+ T cells in acquired aplastic anemia. Across the study: Sorted CD4+ plus CD8+ cells gave DNA averaging about 3 ug. Healthy CD8+ samples averaged about 11.0 million reads. Study-level findings and limits: Patient and control CD8+ Simpson's diversity was not significantly different. Found in both controls and patients were approximately 29 CD8+ CDR3 sequences.

A note on this clonotype: Its cognate antigen is unknown.

This CDR3 has 13 residues. Trimming removed 7 bases from V and 4 bases from J, with 14 bases in between. Profiling that covered TCR beta VDJ and CDR3 relied on genomic DNA as its template. TCRdb fed the reads into MiXCR, producing one record per CDR3 protein. The sample shows over 200,000 distinct CDR3 sequences, over 60% of them seen only once. The rearrangement links TRBV12-3 or TRBV12-4 to TRBJ2-7; weak D call: TRBD2 (5 bases). The sequenced sample was sorted CD4+, CD8+, or CD8+CD57+ T cells (not recorded which) from PBMCs. This receptor was taken from a human donor in good health. DNA for the CDR3: TGTGCCAGCAACCCTAGCTCAGTTTACGAGCAGTACTTC. Its translation: CASNPSSVYEQYF.